The 15 T cell receptor beta chains given below trace back to one sample, sequenced in a study of cytomegalovirus exposure and HLA in healthy donors. Researchers ran the PCR with 60 Vbeta and 13 Jbeta primers. TCRdb keeps only in-frame clones here, not all; method: immunoSEQ multiplex PCR. The sample gives roughly 220,000 clones, approximately 70% of which show up once; about 3% is in the top ten. Sequencing was carried out using PBMCs. All receptors come from a man aged 40-49 years in good health and CMV-seropositive.

This clone was seen a single time. The chain uses TRBV5-4 and TRBJ2-7; tentatively, D is TRBD2 (7 bases). The CDR3 has 16 residues. The V end lost 5 bases, the J end lost 5 bases, and 23 bases lay between the germline ends. Germline CDR1 and CDR2: SGHNT and YYREEE (reference sequence). The chain's CDR3 is CASSQGGREGIHEQYF. The DNA for the CDR3 is TGTGCCAGCAGTCAAGGGGGGAGGGAAGGGATCCACGAGCAGTACTTC.

This clone was observed a handful of times. The chain recombines TRBV6-1 with TRBJ1-5; a possible D gene is TRBD1 (5 bases). V was pared by 7 bases and J by 3 bases, with 10 bases between. The germline V gene encodes CDR1 MNHNS and CDR2 SASEGT. The CDR3 has 13 amino acids. The CDR3 region is CASTAQVNQPQHF. CDR3 in DNA: TGTGCCAGCACAGCACAGGTCAATCAGCCCCAGCATTTT.

Only one count was recorded for this clone. The genes are TRBV6-1 and TRBJ2-7; 9 bases agree with TRBD2. Germline CDR1 and CDR2: MNHNS and SASEGT. The CDR3 length is 14 residues. V dropped 2 bases and J dropped 7; count of bases not matched to a gene: 6. The DNA of the CDR3 is TGTGCCAGCAGTGAAAGCGGGGGGCCGATGGAGCAGTACTTC. Its protein is CASSESGGPMEQYF.

This sequence joins TRBV4-1 and TRBJ1-5; D gene ambiguous. The V end was cut by 0 bases, the J end by 4 bases, with 7 bases between. Germline lookup yields CDR1 MGHRA and CDR2 YSYEKL. This CDR3 has 14 residues. The chain's CDR3 is CASSQDSGNQPQHF. The CDR3 DNA follows: TGCGCCAGCAGCCAAGATTCGGGGAATCAGCCCCAGCATTTT.

The rearrangement uses TRBV5-1 and TRBJ1-3; 7 nucleotides match TRBD1. This CDR3 has 15 residues. Trimming at V came to 3 bases and at J to 0 bases, leaving 3 bases not matched to a gene. The germline V gene encodes CDR1 SGHRS and CDR2 YFSETQ. The CDR3 coding sequence is TGCGCCAGCAGCTACGGGACAGACTCTGGAAACACCATATATTTT. Translation gives CASSYGTDSGNTIYF. Using reference TRBV5-1 and TRBJ1-3 for the parts outside the CDR3, the full variable domain is KAGVTQTPRYLIKTRGQQVTLSCSPISGHRSVSWYQQTPGQGLQFLFEYFSETQRNKGNFPGRFSGRQFSNSRSEMNVSTLELGDSALYLCASSYGTDSGNTIYFGEGSWLTVV.

This clone was observed a few times. At one of its ends the junction is not consistent with the germline gene, which may arise from a read error. V and J are TRBV7-9 and TRBJ2-7; D unclear. Germline loops: CDR1 SEHNR, CDR2 FQNEAQ (reference sequence). The CDR3 covers 11 residues. The CDR3: CSSSWAYEQYF. The DNA for the CDR3 is TGTTCCAGCAGCTGGGCTTACGAGCAGTACTTC.

The rearrangement joins TRBV11-2 to TRBJ2-2; D is undetermined. Deletions cut 3 bases from V and 3 bases from J, with 8 bases between. Germline V gene lookup returns CDR1 SGHAT and CDR2 FQNNGV. The CDR3 has 14 amino acids. CDR3 protein: CASSFLADTGELFF. The CDR3 nucleotides read TGTGCCAGCAGCTTCCTCGCGGACACCGGGGAGCTGTTTTTT. The whole variable domain, remainder taken from reference TRBV11-2 and TRBJ2-2, is EAGVAQSPRYKIIEKRQSVAFWCNPISGHATLYWYQQILGQGPKLLIQFQNNGVVDDSQLPKDRFSAERLKGVDSTLKIQPAKLEDSAVYLCASSFLADTGELFFGEGSRLTVL.

The chain employs TRBV4-1 and TRBJ2-7, with 8 bases lining up with TRBD2. V gave up 0 bases and J gave up 3 bases; unmatched junction bases: 4. The CDR3 totals 15 residues. Germline V lookup: CDR1 MGHRA, CDR2 YSYEKL. The CDR3 sequence is CASSQDRGGFYEQYF. The DNA for the CDR3 is TGCGCCAGCAGCCAAGATCGGGGGGGTTTCTACGAGCAGTACTTC.

This clone was detected only a few times. The chain recombines TRBV18 with TRBJ2-1; 15 bases agree with TRBD2. Losses at the gene ends were 3 bases for V and 9 bases for J; bases not matched to a gene: 15. The length of the CDR3 is 19 residues. CDR1 is KGHSH and CDR2 is LQKENI in the germline V gene. The CDR3 DNA reads as TGTGCCAGCTCACCTCGGACTAGCGGGGGGGCCTCCGGGATCGGTGAGCAGTTCTTC. This codes for CASSPRTSGGASGIGEQFF.

The chain recombines TRBV10-3 with TRBJ2-7, with D possibly matching TRBD1 (6 bases). Germline values: CDR1 ENHRY, CDR2 SYGVKD. The CDR3 spans 13 residues. V was trimmed by 6 bases and J by 2 bases, leaving 11 bases between them. CDR3 sequence: CAISLTGTYEQYF. CDR3 nucleotide sequence: TGTGCCATCAGCCTAACAGGGACCTACGAGCAGTACTTC.

The rearrangement joins TRBV19 to TRBJ1-5, with D uncertain. This CDR3 spans 20 amino acids. Germline V gene data show CDR1 as LNHDA and CDR2 as SQIVND (reference sequence). V lost 2 bases and J lost 0, with 23 bases in between. The CDR3 region has the DNA TGTGCCAGTAGTATATTCCCGGCCAGACTGACGTTTTATAGCAATCAGCCCCAGCATTTT. This sequence encodes CASSIFPARLTFYSNQPQHF.

DNA for the CDR3: TGCGCCAGCAGTGAGCTTGGCGGGGGGGCTACAGATACGCAGTATTTT. Translation gives CASSELGGGATDTQYF. V usage is TRBV10-1 and J usage is TRBJ2-3; 9 nucleotides align to TRBD2. With 2 bases clipped from V and 3 bases from J, the junction kept 6 bases outside the gene matches. Per the germline V gene, CDR1 is WNHNN and CDR2 is SYGVQD (reference sequence). This CDR3 comprises 16 residues.

This clone was picked up one time. The chain couples TRBV9 to TRBJ1-1; no firm D call. Trimming took off 0 bases at V and 4 bases at J, with 13 bases between the two ends. In germline, CDR1 is SGDLS, CDR2 YYNGEE. This CDR3 is built from 15 residues. CDR3 sequence: CASSVAREGGTEAFF. Written as DNA, the CDR3 is TGTGCCAGCAGCGTAGCTCGAGAGGGAGGCACTGAAGCTTTCTTT.

The chain has TRBV28 and TRBJ1-2, with D hard to call. Trimming stripped 6 bases from V and 1 base from J, with 12 bases between. Per germline, CDR1 MDHEN and CDR2 SYDVKM. The CDR3 covers 14 residues. The CDR3: CASRPNLGNYGYTF. The CDR3 DNA follows: TGTGCCAGCAGACCTAATCTCGGTAACTATGGCTACACCTTC.

The gene calls are TRBV5-1 and TRBJ1-5, with a weak D call TRBD1 (5 bases). From germline, CDR1 is SGHRS and CDR2 YFSETQ. V gave up 0 bases and J gave up 4 bases, with 11 bases separating them. The CDR3 has 15 residues. The CDR3 spells CASSLGAGRNQPQHF. As DNA, the CDR3 is TGCGCCAGCAGCTTGGGTGCAGGGAGGAATCAGCCCCAGCATTTT.